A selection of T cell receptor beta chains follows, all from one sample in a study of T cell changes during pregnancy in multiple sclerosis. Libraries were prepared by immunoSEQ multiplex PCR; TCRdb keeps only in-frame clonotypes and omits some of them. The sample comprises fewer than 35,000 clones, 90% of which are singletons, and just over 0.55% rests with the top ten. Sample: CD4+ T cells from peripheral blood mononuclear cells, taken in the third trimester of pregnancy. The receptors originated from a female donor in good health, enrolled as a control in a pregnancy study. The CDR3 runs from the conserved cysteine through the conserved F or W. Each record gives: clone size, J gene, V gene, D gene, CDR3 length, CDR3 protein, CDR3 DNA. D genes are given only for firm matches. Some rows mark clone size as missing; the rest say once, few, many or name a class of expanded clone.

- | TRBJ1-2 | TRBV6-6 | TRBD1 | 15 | CASSTGQGADYGYTF | TGTGCCAGCAGTACCGGACAGGGGGCCGACTATGGCTACACCTTC
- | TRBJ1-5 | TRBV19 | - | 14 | CASTIPEVNQPQHF | TGTGCCAGCACCATACCAGAGGTCAATCAGCCCCAGCATTTT
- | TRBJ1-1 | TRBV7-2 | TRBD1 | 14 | CASSSQGRRTEAFF | TGTGCCAGCAGCTCACAGGGGCGTCGGACTGAAGCTTTCTTT
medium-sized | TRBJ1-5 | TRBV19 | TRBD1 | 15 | CASSRAGQGNQPQHF | TGTGCCAGTAGTAGAGCGGGACAGGGAAATCAGCCCCAGCATTTT
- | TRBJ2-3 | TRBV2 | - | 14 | CASSLSRGVDTQYF | TGTGCCAGCAGTCTCTCGCGGGGAGTTGATACGCAGTATTTT
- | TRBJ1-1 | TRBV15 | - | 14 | CATLPSGRRPEAFF | TGTGCCACCCTCCCCTCAGGGAGGAGGCCTGAAGCTTTCTTT
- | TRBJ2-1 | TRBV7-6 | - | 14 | CASSLDGSYNEQFF | TGTGCCAGCAGCTTAGACGGCTCCTACAATGAGCAGTTCTTC
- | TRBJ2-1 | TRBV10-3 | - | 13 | CAISVSGVNEQFF | TGTGCCATCAGTGTCTCGGGAGTCAATGAGCAGTTCTTC
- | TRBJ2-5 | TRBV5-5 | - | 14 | CASSFVLAAETQYF | TGTGCCAGCAGTTTTGTATTAGCGGCAGAGACCCAGTACTTC
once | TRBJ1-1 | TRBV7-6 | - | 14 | CASSHARRNTEAFF | TGTGCCAGCAGCCATGCCAGAAGGAACACTGAAGCTTTCTTT
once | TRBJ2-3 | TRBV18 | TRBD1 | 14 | CASSLQGAGDTQYF | TGTGCCAGCTCGCTCCAGGGGGCTGGAGATACGCAGTATTTT
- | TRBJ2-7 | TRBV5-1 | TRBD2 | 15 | CASSLASGGPYEQYF | TGCGCCAGCAGCTTGGCAAGCGGGGGGCCCTACGAGCAGTACTTC
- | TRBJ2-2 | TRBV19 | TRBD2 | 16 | CASSGDERGGPGELFF | TGTGCCAGTAGTGGCGATGAGCGGGGGGGCCCCGGGGAGCTGTTTTTT
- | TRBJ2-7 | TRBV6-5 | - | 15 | CASSPPGDWGYEQYF | TGTGCCAGCAGCCCACCGGGGGATTGGGGCTACGAGCAGTACTTC
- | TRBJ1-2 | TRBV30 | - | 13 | CAWSGQWGGGYTF | TGTGCCTGGAGTGGACAGTGGGGGGGCGGCTACACCTTC
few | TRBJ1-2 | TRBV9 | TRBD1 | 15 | CASSFITGGAGGYTF | TGTGCCAGCAGCTTCATCACAGGGGGCGCAGGTGGCTACACCTTC
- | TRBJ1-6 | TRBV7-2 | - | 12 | CASRLSNSPLHF | TGTGCCAGCAGACTAAGTAATTCACCCCTCCACTTT
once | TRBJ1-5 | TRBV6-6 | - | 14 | CASTYAEGNQPQHF | TGTGCCAGCACCTACGCGGAGGGGAATCAGCCCCAGCATTTT
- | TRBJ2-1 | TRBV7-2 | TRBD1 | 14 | CASSVGQGANEQFF | TGTGCCAGCAGCGTAGGACAGGGGGCGAATGAGCAGTTCTTC
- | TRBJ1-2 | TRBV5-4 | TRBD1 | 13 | CASARTGDYGYTF | TGTGCCAGCGCTCGGACAGGGGACTATGGCTACACCTTC
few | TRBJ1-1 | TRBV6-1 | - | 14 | CASSELEGKTEAFF | TGTGCCAGCAGTGAACTCGAGGGAAAGACTGAAGCTTTCTTT
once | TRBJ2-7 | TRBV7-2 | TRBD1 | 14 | CASSSQGVAYEQYF | TGTGCCAGCAGCTCCCAGGGGGTAGCCTACGAGCAGTACTTC
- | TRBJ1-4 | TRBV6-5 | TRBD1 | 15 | CASRTSGTGYEKLFF | TGTGCCAGCAGGACCTCCGGGACAGGTTATGAAAAACTGTTTTTT
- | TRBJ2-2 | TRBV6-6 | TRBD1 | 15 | CASSTQGPNTGELFF | TGTGCCAGCAGTACACAGGGGCCGAACACCGGGGAGCTGTTTTTT
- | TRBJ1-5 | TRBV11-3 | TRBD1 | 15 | CASSSGQGAGQPQHF | TGTGCCAGCAGCTCAGGACAGGGGGCAGGTCAGCCCCAGCATTTT
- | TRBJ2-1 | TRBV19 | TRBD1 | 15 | CASSLGTAFHGEQFF | TGTGCCAGTAGCCTCGGGACAGCCTTCCACGGTGAGCAGTTCTTC
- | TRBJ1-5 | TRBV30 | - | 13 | CAWSPTGNQPQHF | TGTGCCTGGAGTCCGACAGGAAATCAGCCCCAGCATTTT
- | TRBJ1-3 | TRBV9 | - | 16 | CASSETFTGSGNTIYF | TGTGCCAGCAGCGAGACATTTACAGGGTCTGGAAACACCATATATTTT
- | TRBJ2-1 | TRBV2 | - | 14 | CASHVGGRDNEQFF | TGTGCCAGCCATGTAGGCGGTCGTGACAATGAGCAGTTCTTC
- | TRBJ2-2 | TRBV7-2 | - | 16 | CASSLVGGANTGELFF | TGTGCCAGCAGCTTAGTAGGGGGGGCGAACACCGGGGAGCTGTTTTTT
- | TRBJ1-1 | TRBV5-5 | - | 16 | CASSLPQDSYNTEAFF | TGTGCCAGCAGCTTGCCCCAAGACAGTTATAACACTGAAGCTTTCTTT
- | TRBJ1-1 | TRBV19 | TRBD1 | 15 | CASRETGGEFAKAFF | TGTGCCAGTAGGGAGACAGGGGGCGAGTTCGCTAAAGCTTTCTTT
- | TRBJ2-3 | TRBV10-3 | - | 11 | CAIRRTDTQYF | TGTGCCATCCGGCGGACAGATACGCAGTATTTT
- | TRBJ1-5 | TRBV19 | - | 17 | CASSIRGDLGSNQPQHF | TGTGCCAGTAGTATTCGCGGGGACCTTGGGAGCAATCAGCCCCAGCATTTT
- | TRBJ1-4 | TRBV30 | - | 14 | CAWRASGAVEKLFF | TGTGCCTGGAGAGCCTCAGGGGCCGTTGAAAAACTGTTTTTT
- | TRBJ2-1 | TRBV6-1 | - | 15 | CASSEASISDNEQFF | TGTGCCAGCAGTGAAGCTTCGATCAGTGACAATGAGCAGTTCTTC
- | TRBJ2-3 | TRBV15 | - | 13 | CATSRDRGGTQYF | TGTGCCACCAGCAGAGATAGGGGCGGTACGCAGTATTTT
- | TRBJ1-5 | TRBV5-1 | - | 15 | CASSIDRSPNQPQHF | TGCGCCAGCAGTATCGACAGGAGCCCAAATCAGCCCCAGCATTTT
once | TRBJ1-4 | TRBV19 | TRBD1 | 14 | CATRETGGNEKLFF | TGTGCCACTCGGGAGACAGGGGGGAATGAAAAACTGTTTTTT
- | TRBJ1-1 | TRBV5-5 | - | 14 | CASSFEQLNTEAFF | TGTGCCAGCAGCTTTGAACAGCTGAACACTGAAGCTTTCTTT
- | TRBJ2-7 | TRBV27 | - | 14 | CASRTKRETYEQYF | TGTGCCAGCAGAACAAAGAGGGAAACCTACGAGCAGTACTTC
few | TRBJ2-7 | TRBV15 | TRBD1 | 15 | CATSSPGQREYEQYF | TGTGCCACCAGCAGCCCGGGACAGAGGGAGTACGAGCAGTACTTC
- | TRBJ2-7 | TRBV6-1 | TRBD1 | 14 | CASSEGGQTDEQYF | TGTGCCAGCAGTGAAGGGGGACAGACCGACGAGCAGTACTTC
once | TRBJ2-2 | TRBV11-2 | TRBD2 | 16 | CASSLGAGGRTGELFF | TGTGCCAGCAGCTTAGGGGCGGGGGGTCGTACCGGGGAGCTGTTTTTT
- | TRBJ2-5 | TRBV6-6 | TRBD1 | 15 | CASSRGQRGGETQYF | TGTGCCAGCAGCCGCGGCCAAAGAGGGGGCGAGACCCAGTACTTC
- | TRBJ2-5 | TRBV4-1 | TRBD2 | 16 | CASSQGPSGVEGTQYF | TGCGCCAGCAGCCAAGGGCCTAGCGGGGTAGAAGGGACCCAGTACTTC
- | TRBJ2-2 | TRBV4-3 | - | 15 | CASSQEQTSTGELFF | TGCGCCAGCAGCCAAGAGCAGACTAGCACCGGGGAGCTGTTTTTT
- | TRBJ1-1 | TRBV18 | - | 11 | CATIQDTEAFF | TGTGCCACCATCCAGGACACTGAAGCTTTCTTT
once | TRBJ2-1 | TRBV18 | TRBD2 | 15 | CASSPGLAGNNEQFF | TGTGCCAGCTCCCCGGGACTAGCGGGGAACAATGAGCAGTTCTTC
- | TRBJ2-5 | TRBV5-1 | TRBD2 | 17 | CASSPGLAGATGETQYF | TGCGCCAGCAGCCCTGGACTAGCGGGAGCAACTGGTGAGACCCAGTACTTC
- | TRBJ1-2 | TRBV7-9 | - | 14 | CASSLVAGLNGYTF | TGTGCCAGCAGCTTAGTTGCAGGGTTGAATGGCTACACCTTC
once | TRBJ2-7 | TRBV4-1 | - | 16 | CASSQVRTDTQYEQYF | TGCGCCAGCAGCCAGGTTAGGACAGACACACAGTACGAGCAGTACTTC
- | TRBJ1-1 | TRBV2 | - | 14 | CASSVAGSNTEAFF | TGTGCCAGCAGTGTCGCGGGCTCCAACACTGAAGCTTTCTTT
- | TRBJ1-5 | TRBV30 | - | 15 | CAWSVPGRGNQPQHF | TGTGCCTGGAGTGTACCCGGGCGGGGCAATCAGCCCCAGCATTTT
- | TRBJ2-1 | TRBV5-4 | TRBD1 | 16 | CASSLEGQGVRNEQFF | TGTGCCAGCAGCTTGGAGGGACAGGGGGTAAGGAATGAGCAGTTCTTC
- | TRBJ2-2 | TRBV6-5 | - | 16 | CASSYLNLANTGELFF | TGTGCCAGCAGTTACCTCAATCTAGCGAACACCGGGGAGCTGTTTTTT
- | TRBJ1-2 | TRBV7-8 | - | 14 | CASRGGQEGDGYTF | TGTGCCAGCAGGGGGGGGCAGGAGGGAGATGGCTACACCTTC
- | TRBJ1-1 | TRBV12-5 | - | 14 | CASGLQLLNTEAFF | TGTGCTAGTGGCTTACAGCTGTTGAACACTGAAGCTTTCTTT
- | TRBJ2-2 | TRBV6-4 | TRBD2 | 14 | CASRAGGSTGELFF | TGTGCCAGCAGAGCGGGAGGGAGCACCGGGGAGCTGTTTTTT
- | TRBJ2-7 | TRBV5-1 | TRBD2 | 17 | CASSSQVAVAGEGKQYF | TGCGCCAGCAGCTCCCAGGTTGCGGTAGCGGGAGAAGGCAAGCAGTACTTC